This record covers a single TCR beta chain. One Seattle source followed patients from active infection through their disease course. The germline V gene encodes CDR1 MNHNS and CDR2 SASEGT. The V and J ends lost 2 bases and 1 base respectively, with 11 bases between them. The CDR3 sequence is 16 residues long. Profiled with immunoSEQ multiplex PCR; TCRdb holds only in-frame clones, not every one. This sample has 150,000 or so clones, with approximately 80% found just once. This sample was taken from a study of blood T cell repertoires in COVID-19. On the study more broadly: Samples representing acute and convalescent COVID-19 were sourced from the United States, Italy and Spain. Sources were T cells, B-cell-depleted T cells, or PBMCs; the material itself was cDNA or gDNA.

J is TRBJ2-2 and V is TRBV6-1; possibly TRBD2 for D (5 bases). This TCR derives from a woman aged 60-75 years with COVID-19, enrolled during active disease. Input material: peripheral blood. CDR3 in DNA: TGTGCCAGCAGTGAAACCTCCGGGATGAACACCGGGGAGCTGTTTTTT. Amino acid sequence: CASSETSGMNTGELFF.